This T cell receptor (beta chain) appears in the sequencing data of a study of cytomegalovirus exposure and HLA in healthy donors. Study-level information: HLA-typed donors contributed around 85 million unique TCRs, which were held in an early data release.

Study results and limitations: Links to common viral pathogens appeared, in a later analysis, for several of the most significant clusters. The study recorded 150 to 200 TCR beta chains that were cytomegalovirus-associated. Rarity held for most TCR sequences, but there were some public TCRs that occurred in many donors.

Concerning this clone: The antigen remains undetermined.

The CDR3 totals 16 residues. The germline V gene has CDR1 SGHNT and CDR2 YENEEA. Trimming left V 1 base short and J 4 bases short, with 16 bases between. PCR involved 60 Vbeta and 13 Jbeta primers. Data came from immunoSEQ multiplex PCR; TCRdb stores just in-frame clones and leaves some out. The sample lists some 140,000 clones; about 80% were seen once. The TCR sequence derives from a woman between 35 and 50 years old in good health and CMV-seronegative. Specimen: PBMCs. This rearrangement joins TRBV11-3 to TRBJ1-1; TRBD1 is a possible D gene (5 bases). CDR3 nucleotides: TGTGCCAGCAGCTTAGGGGCCTCCCCGCAGGGCACTGAAGCTTTCTTT. Amino acids: CASSLGASPQGTEAFF. Together with reference TRBV11-3 and TRBJ1-1, the CDR3 gives the full variable domain: EAGVVQSPRYKIIEKKQPVAFWCNPISGHNTLYWYLQNLGQGPELLIRYENEEAVDDSQLPKDRFSAERLKGVDSTLKIQPAELGDSAVYLCASSLGASPQGTEAFFGQGTRLTVV.